This T cell receptor (beta chain) was identified during a study of CD8+CD57+ T cells in acquired aplastic anemia. The study, taken as a whole, reports: Approximately 28 CD8+ CDR3 sequences were shared between patients and controls. Patients were compared with controls for CD8+ Simpson's diversity, and no significant difference emerged.

The CDR3 runs 12 residues. Per the germline V gene, CDR1 is SQVTM and CDR2 is ANQGSEA. V lost 3 bases, J lost 10 bases, and 15 bases lay in between. Points on this clonotype: Its specificity is unknown.

TCR beta VDJ combinations and CDR3 sequences were profiled from genomic DNA. MiXCR, run by TCRdb on the reads, gives a single entry per CDR3 protein. Found here are 74,000 or so distinct CDR3 sequences, roughly half of them singletons; the top ten hold roughly 8.7%. This receptor was obtained from a human donor in good health, serving as a control. The specimen sequenced was sorted CD4+, CD8+, or CD8+CD57+ T cells (not recorded which) from PBMCs. The chain has TRBV29-1 and TRBJ1-1; a possible D gene is TRBD1 (5 bases). CDR3 DNA sequence: TGCAGCGTTGAGGGACGGGGGGAGCGAGCTTTCTTT. Its translation is CSVEGRGERAFF.